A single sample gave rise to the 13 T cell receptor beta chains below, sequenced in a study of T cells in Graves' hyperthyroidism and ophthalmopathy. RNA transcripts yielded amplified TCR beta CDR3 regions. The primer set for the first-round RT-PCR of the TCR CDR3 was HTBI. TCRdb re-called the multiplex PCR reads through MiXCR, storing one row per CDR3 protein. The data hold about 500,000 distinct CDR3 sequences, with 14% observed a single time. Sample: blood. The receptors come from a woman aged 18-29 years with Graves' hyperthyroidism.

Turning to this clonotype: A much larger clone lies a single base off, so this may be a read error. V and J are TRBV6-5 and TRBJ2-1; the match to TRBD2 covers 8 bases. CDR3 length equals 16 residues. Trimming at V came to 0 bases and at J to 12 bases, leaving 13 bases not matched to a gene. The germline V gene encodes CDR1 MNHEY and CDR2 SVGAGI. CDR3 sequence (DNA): TGTGCCAGCAGTTACTCCACTCGTTCAGCGGGAGATGGGCAGTTCTTC. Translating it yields CASSYSTRSAGDGQFF.

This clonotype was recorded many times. CDR3 residues: CAWRGGLAGASETQYF. The CDR3 DNA follows: TGTGCCTGGAGGGGGGGACTAGCGGGAGCATCTGAGACCCAGTACTTC. The chain carries TRBV30 and TRBJ2-5, with 14 bases that match TRBD2. Germline V gene sequence: CDR1 GTSNPN, CDR2 SVGIG (reference sequence). The CDR3 sequence is 16 residues long. Trimming cost V 3 bases and J 5 bases; bases outside gene matches: 8.

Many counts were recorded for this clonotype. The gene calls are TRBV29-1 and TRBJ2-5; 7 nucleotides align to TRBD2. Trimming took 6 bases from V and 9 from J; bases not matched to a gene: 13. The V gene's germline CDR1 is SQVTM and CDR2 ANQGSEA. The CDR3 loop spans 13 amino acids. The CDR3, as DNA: TGCAGCGTGTCCGCTAGCGGCAGGGCGGCCCAGTACTTC. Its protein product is CSVSASGRAAQYF.

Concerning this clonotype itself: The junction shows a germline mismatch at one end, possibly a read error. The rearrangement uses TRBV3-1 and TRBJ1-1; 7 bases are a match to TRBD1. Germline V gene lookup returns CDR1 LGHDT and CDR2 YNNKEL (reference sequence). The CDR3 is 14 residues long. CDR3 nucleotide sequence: TGTGCCAGCAGCCGACAGGGTTTCCCCTCTGAAGCTTCCTTT. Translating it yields CASSRQGFPSEASF. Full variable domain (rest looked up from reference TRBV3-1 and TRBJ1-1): DTAVSQTPKYLVTQMGNDKSIKCEQNLGHDTMYWYKQDSKKFLKIMFSYNNKELIINETVPNRFSPKSPDKAHLNLHINSLELGDSAVYFCASSRQGFPSEASFGQGTRLTVV.

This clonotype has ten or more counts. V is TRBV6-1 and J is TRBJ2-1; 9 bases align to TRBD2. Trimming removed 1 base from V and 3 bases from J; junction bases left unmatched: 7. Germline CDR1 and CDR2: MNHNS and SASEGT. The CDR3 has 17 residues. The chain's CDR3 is CASSEGIAGGGYNEQFF. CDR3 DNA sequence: TGTGCCAGCAGTGAAGGCATTGCGGGAGGGGGCTACAATGAGCAGTTCTTC.

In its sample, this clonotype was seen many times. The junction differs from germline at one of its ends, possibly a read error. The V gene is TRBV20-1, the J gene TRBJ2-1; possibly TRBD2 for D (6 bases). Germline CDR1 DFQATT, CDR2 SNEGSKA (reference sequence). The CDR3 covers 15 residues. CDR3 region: CSAPAPLAVRNGQFF. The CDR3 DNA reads TGCAGTGCTCCCGCCCCTTTAGCGGTTCGCAATGGGCAGTTCTTC.

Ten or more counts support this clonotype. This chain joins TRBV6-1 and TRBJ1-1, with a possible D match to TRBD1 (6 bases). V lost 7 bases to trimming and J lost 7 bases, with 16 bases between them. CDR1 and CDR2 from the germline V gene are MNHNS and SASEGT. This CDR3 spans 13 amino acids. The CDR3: CASTRGGSGEAFF. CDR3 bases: TGTGCCAGCACAAGGGGGGGATCCGGTGAAGCTTTCTTT.

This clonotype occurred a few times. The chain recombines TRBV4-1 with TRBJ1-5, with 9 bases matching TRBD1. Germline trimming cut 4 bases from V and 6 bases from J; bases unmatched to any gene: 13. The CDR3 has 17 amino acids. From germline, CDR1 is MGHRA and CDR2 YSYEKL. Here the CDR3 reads CASSLGSPGQGFQPQHF. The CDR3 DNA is TGCGCCAGCAGCCTTGGGTCCCCGGGACAGGGATTTCAGCCCCAGCATTTT.

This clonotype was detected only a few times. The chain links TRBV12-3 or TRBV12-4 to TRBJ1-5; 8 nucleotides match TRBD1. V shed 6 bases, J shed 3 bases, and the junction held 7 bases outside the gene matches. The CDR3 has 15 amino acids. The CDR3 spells CASSRGQGYNQPQHF. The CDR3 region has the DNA TGTGCCAGCAGCCGCGGACAGGGCTACAATCAGCCCCAGCATTTT.

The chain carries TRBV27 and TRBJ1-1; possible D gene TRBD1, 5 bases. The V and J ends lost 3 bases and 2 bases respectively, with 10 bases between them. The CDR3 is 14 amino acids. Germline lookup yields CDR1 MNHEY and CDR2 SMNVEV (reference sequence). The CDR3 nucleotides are TGTGCCAGCAGTTTCGACAGATCTAACACTGAAGCTTTCTTT. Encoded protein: CASSFDRSNTEAFF.

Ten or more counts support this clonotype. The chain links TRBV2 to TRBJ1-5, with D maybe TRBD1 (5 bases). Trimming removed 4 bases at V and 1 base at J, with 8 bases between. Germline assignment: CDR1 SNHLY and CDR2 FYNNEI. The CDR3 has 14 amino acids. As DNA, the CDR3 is TGTGCCAGCAGTGTAGAGGGGAGCAATCAGCCCCAGCATTTT. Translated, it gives CASSVEGSNQPQHF.

CDR3 protein: CASSEGGDGYTF. The CDR3 DNA reads as TGCGCCAGCAGTGAAGGTGGGGATGGCTACACCTTC. The V call is TRBV10-2, the J call TRBJ1-2; D ambiguous. Germline CDR1 and CDR2: WSHSY and SAAADI. V was pared by 3 bases and J by 6 bases, with 8 bases between. The CDR3 length is 12 residues.

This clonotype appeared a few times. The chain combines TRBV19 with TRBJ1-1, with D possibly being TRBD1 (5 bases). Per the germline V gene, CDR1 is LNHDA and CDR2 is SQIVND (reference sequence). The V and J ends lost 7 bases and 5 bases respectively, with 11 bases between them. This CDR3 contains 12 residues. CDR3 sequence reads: CASTKRGTEAFF. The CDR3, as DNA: TGTGCCAGTACTAAGAGGGGTACTGAAGCTTTCTTT.